This T cell receptor beta chain is drawn from a study of cytomegalovirus exposure and HLA in healthy donors. Germline assignment: CDR1 SGHTA and CDR2 FQGNSA. This CDR3 region has 15 residues. The PCR was carried out with 60 Vbeta primers and 13 Jbeta primers. TCRdb's table, derived via immunoSEQ multiplex PCR, lists solely in-frame clones and lacks some. The sample carries about 140,000 clones, approximately 80% recorded once. A single count supports this clone. An end of the junction does not agree with germline; a read error may underlie this. V gene TRBV7-2 combines with J gene TRBJ2-3; 11 positions agree with TRBD1. The sequence was obtained from a man aged 35-49 years in good health and CMV-seronegative. The sample taken for sequencing was PBMCs. The CDR3 here is CASSWTGGSTDTQYF. DNA of the CDR3: TGTGCCAGCAGCTGGACAGGGGGCAGCACAGATACACAGTATTTT.